This T cell receptor (beta chain) comes out of a study of cytotoxic CD8 clonotypes in ibrutinib-treated CLL. This clone was detected once. Its antigen is not identified. Study results and caveats: T-cell clonality at baseline went above that of age-matched healthy donors and rose and fell with circulating CD8+ T-cell counts.

TCRdb's copy holds only in-frame clones and misses some; the assay was immunoSEQ multiplex PCR. The sample lists some 98,000 clones, about 72% seen once, with about 30% in the top ten. Genomic DNA in a quantity of about 2 micrograms was derived from cryopreserved PBMCs for TCR beta libraries. With 8 bases clipped from V and 2 bases from J, the junction kept 7 bases outside the gene matches. Germline CDR1 is SGHRS and CDR2 is YFSETQ. This CDR3 spans 15 amino acids. The TCR was taken from a human donor with chronic lymphocytic leukemia. This specimen consisted of PBMCs, obtained after 12 months of ibrutinib treatment. J is TRBJ2-2 and V is TRBV5-1, with TRBD1 matching 9 bases. CDR3 sequence (DNA): TGCGCCAGTAGCCAGGACAGGGGAAACACCGGGGAGCTGTTTTTT. It encodes CASSQDRGNTGELFF.